Shown below are 19 T cell receptor beta chains from a single sample sequenced in a study of cytomegalovirus exposure and HLA in healthy donors. Primers included in the PCR were 60 Vbeta and 13 Jbeta primers. Repertoires were generated with immunoSEQ multiplex PCR, while TCRdb's copy carries only in-frame clones and drops some. Here the sample spans fewer than 300,000 clones, 70% to 90% being singletons. Material: PBMCs. These receptors all come from a man in his forties in good health and CMV-seropositive.

The chain uses TRBV9 and TRBJ2-3, with D possibly matching TRBD1 (6 bases). CDR3 length: 18 amino acids. CDR1 and CDR2 (germline): SGDLS, YYNGEE. The germline V and J ends were trimmed by 0 bases and 6 bases, with 23 bases remaining between them. For the CDR3, the DNA is TGTGCCAGCAGCGTAGCTACAGGGCCGGGGCCGCAGGGCGATACGCAGTATTTT. Amino acid sequence: CASSVATGPGPQGDTQYF.

V is TRBV4-2 and J is TRBJ1-5; weak D call: TRBD1 (5 bases). In germline, CDR1 is LGHNA, CDR2 YNFKEQ. Trimming removed 4 bases from V and 1 base from J, with 20 bases in between. The CDR3 runs 18 residues. CDR3 in DNA: TGTGCCAGCAGCCGAACTTTGGGGGGGGGAGGGAGCAATCAGCCCCAGCATTTT. Protein sequence: CASSRTLGGGGSNQPQHF.

The chain combines TRBV4-3 with TRBJ2-1; 8 bases agree with TRBD1. This CDR3 has 17 amino acids. CDR1 and CDR2 (germline): LGHNA, YSLEER. Trimming took 4 bases from V and 1 from J; bases not matched to a gene: 9. The CDR3 sequence is CASSLARQGASYNEQFF. The CDR3 DNA follows: TGCGCCAGCAGCCTCGCGCGGCAGGGGGCTTCCTACAATGAGCAGTTCTTC.

V is TRBV28 and J is TRBJ1-3; D is ambiguous. Germline CDR1 is MDHEN and CDR2 is SYDVKM. The germline V and J ends were trimmed by 5 bases and 4 bases, with 18 bases remaining between them. This CDR3 contains 16 residues. In DNA form, the CDR3 reads TGTGCCAGCAGTCGCCTTGGGGAGTCGGGCGGAAACACCATATATTTT. It codes for CASSRLGESGGNTIYF.

This rearrangement joins TRBV4-2 to TRBJ1-5; perhaps TRBD1 as D (6 bases). This CDR3 is built from 15 residues. Germline CDR1 reads LGHNA; CDR2 reads YNFKEQ. With 1 base removed from V and 6 bases from J, the gap between germline ends came to 13 bases. The CDR3 is CASSQGQEAVQPQHF. In DNA, the CDR3 is TGTGCCAGCAGCCAAGGACAGGAGGCCGTTCAGCCCCAGCATTTT.

The V gene is TRBV5-4, the J gene TRBJ2-1; TRBD1 matches 7 bases. V dropped 0 bases and J dropped 9; count of bases not matched to a gene: 6. There are 14 residues in the CDR3. Germline CDR1 is SGHNT and CDR2 is YYREEE (reference sequence). The CDR3 reads CASSLGTSGGEQFF. The DNA of the CDR3 is TGTGCCAGCAGCTTGGGCACTTCAGGGGGTGAGCAGTTCTTC.

The chain is built from TRBV2 and TRBJ2-3, with TRBD2 identical over 7 bases. Looked up from germline, CDR1 is SNHLY and CDR2 is FYNNEI. This CDR3 contains 16 residues. V lost 6 bases and J lost 3; bases outside the gene matches: 12. The CDR3 region is CASRRLRAGETDTQYF. The CDR3 DNA reads as TGTGCCAGCAGACGCCTCCGGGCGGGAGAAACAGATACGCAGTATTTT. Full variable domain (missing parts from reference TRBV2 and TRBJ2-3): EPEVTQTPSHQVTQMGQEVILRCVPISNHLYFYWYRQILGQKVEFLVSFYNNEISEKSEIFDDQFSVERPDGSNFTLKIRSTKLEDSAMYFCASRRLRAGETDTQYFGPGTRLTVL.

The chain links TRBV9 to TRBJ2-1; 10 nucleotides match TRBD2. Germline V gives CDR1 SGDLS, CDR2 YYNGEE. CDR3 length: 12 residues. V shed 3 bases, J shed 10 bases, and the junction held 1 base outside the gene matches. Here the CDR3 DNA reads TGTGCCAGCAGCGGGGGACTAGCGGAGCAGTTCTTC. This gives the protein CASSGGLAEQFF.

The genes are TRBV9 and TRBJ2-7, with D possibly TRBD2 on 6 matching bases. The V gene's germline CDR1 is SGDLS and CDR2 YYNGEE. The V end lost 0 bases, the J end lost 3 bases, and 10 bases lay between the germline ends. This CDR3 region has 14 residues. The CDR3 region has the DNA TGTGCCAGCAGCGTAGCTGGGGGGATCTACGAGCAGTACTTC. Translating gives CASSVAGGIYEQYF. The variable domain in full, completed from reference TRBV9 and TRBJ2-7, reads DSGVTQTPKHLITATGQRVTLRCSPRSGDLSVYWYQQSLDQGLQFLIQYYNGEERAKGNILERFSAQQFPDLHSELNLSSLELGDSALYFCASSVAGGIYEQYFGPGTRLTVT.

The gene calls are TRBV28 and TRBJ1-2, with D uncertain. CDR3 length: 13 residues. Looked up from germline, CDR1 is MDHEN and CDR2 is SYDVKM. Trimming left V 8 bases short and J 2 bases short, with 12 bases between. DNA for the CDR3: TGTGCCAGCGGTAGCGGTGGGAACTATGGCTACACCTTC. Amino acid sequence: CASGSGGNYGYTF.

The chain couples TRBV7-9 to TRBJ2-1; 9 bases are a match to TRBD1. Trimming took 8 bases from V and 8 from J; bases not matched to a gene: 13. The CDR3 totals 15 residues. The V gene's germline CDR1 is SEHNR and CDR2 FQNEAQ (reference sequence). DNA of the CDR3: TGTGCCAGCTCTGGTCGGGACAGGGCGGTTGATGAGCAGTTCTTC. Translated: CASSGRDRAVDEQFF.

The chain joins TRBV5-5 to TRBJ1-4; 8 nucleotides line up with TRBD1. CDR1 SGHKS and CDR2 YYEKEE come from the germline V gene (reference sequence). The CDR3 is 16 amino acids. V gave up 4 bases and J gave up 6 bases; unmatched junction bases: 11. This chain's CDR3 is CASSGRQGILDEKLFF. CDR3 sequence (DNA): TGTGCCAGCAGCGGCAGACAGGGGATCCTGGATGAAAAACTGTTTTTT.

This clone turned up a few times. The rearrangement uses TRBV5-6 and TRBJ1-1, with 11 nucleotides matching TRBD1. Germline CDR1 and CDR2: SGHDT and YYEEEE. This CDR3 has 16 amino acids. J gave up 5 bases and V 5 bases, and 11 bases lay outside the gene matches. CDR3 region: CASREGQGVWRTEAFF. In DNA, the CDR3 is TGTGCCAGCAGGGAGGGACAGGGGGTTTGGAGGACTGAAGCTTTCTTT.

This chain's CDR3 is CASSIQGGGQETQYF. The CDR3 DNA reads TGTGCCAGTAGTATCCAGGGGGGAGGACAAGAGACCCAGTACTTC. V is TRBV19 and J is TRBJ2-5; a possible D gene is TRBD1 (7 bases). Looked up from germline, CDR1 is LNHDA and CDR2 is SQIVND (reference sequence). The CDR3 extends over 15 amino acids. The ends were cut back, 3 bases at V and 2 bases at J, with 13 bases in the middle.

The CDR3 here is CASSFGQDYEQYF. Here the CDR3 DNA reads TGTGCCAGCAGCTTCGGACAGGATTACGAGCAGTACTTC. This chain links TRBV7-6 with TRBJ2-7; 7 bases align to TRBD1. There are 13 residues in the CDR3. CDR1 is SGHVS and CDR2 is FNYEAQ in the germline V gene. V shed 3 bases, J shed 4 bases, and the junction held 3 bases outside the gene matches.

This sequence joins TRBV6-5 and TRBJ2-3, with D tentatively TRBD2 (5 bases). The CDR3 is made up of 14 amino acids. The germline V and J ends were trimmed by 0 bases and 6 bases, with 10 bases remaining between them. Germline V CDR1 and CDR2: MNHEY, SVGAGI. CDR3 sequence (DNA): TGTGCCAGCAGTTACTCGCGCGGGCGCGATACGCAGTATTTT. Translating it yields CASSYSRGRDTQYF.

The rearrangement links TRBV6-5 to TRBJ1-2, with D maybe TRBD1 (6 bases). CDR1 is MNHEY and CDR2 is SVGAGI in the germline V gene. Trimming removed 4 bases from V and 4 bases from J, with 10 bases in between. This CDR3 comprises 13 residues. CDR3 nucleotides: TGTGCCAGCAGTTTTCAGGGGCCCTATGGCTACACCTTC. Protein: CASSFQGPYGYTF.

In this sample, this clone turned up a few times. The CDR3 sequence is CASSPSGGGYNEQFF. The CDR3 nucleotides are TGTGCCAGCAGTCCCTCGGGAGGAGGTTACAATGAGCAGTTCTTC. The rearrangement joins TRBV6-4 to TRBJ2-1, with TRBD2 matching 7 bases. With 5 bases clipped from V and 4 bases from J, the junction kept 8 bases outside the gene matches. The germline CDR1 and CDR2 sequences are MRHNA and SNTAGT. CDR3 size: 15 residues.

The chain couples TRBV28 to TRBJ2-7; possible D gene TRBD1, 5 bases. Germline lookup yields CDR1 MDHEN and CDR2 SYDVKM. The CDR3 is 13 residues long. V was pared by 7 bases and J by 2 bases, with 12 bases between. CDR3 loop: CASMETAAYEQYF. The CDR3 nucleotides read TGTGCCAGCATGGAGACAGCTGCCTACGAGCAGTACTTC.